A selection of T cell receptor beta chains follows, all from one sample in a study of cutaneous CD30+ T cell lymphoproliferative disorder and hepatitis E. This table comes from immunoSEQ multiplex PCR, and its TCRdb copy is limited to in-frame clones, with some not included. The sample lists more than 6,500 clones; roughly 70% were seen once. The sequenced sample was blood. All receptors derive from a human donor with a cutaneous T cell lymphoproliferative disorder associated with hepatitis E virus. The CDR3 runs from the conserved cysteine through the conserved F or W. Each record gives: clone size, D gene, V gene, J gene, CDR3 DNA, CDR3 protein. A D gene is named only where the DNA matches it firmly. Clone size is given for some rows only: seen once, a few or many times, or a class if the clone is expanded.

clone_size: -
d_call: TRBD1
v_call: TRBV19
j_call: TRBJ2-5
cdr3_nt: TGTGCCAGCCGGGACAGGGGGCGCGGGGAGACCCAGTACTTC
cdr3_aa: CASRDRGRGETQYF

clone_size: -
d_call: -
v_call: TRBV28
j_call: TRBJ2-1
cdr3_nt: TGTGCCAGCAGTTTCCTAGAGTCCTACAATGAGCAGTTCTTC
cdr3_aa: CASSFLESYNEQFF

clone_size: -
d_call: -
v_call: TRBV27
j_call: TRBJ2-3
cdr3_nt: TGTGCCGCAGCCCCTAGCTCAGATACGCAGTATTTT
cdr3_aa: CAAAPSSDTQYF

clone_size: -
d_call: -
v_call: TRBV4-1
j_call: TRBJ2-1
cdr3_nt: TGCGCCAGCAGCCAAGTAGACCTATTCTCCTACAATGAGCAGTTCTTC
cdr3_aa: CASSQVDLFSYNEQFF

clone_size: -
d_call: -
v_call: TRBV18
j_call: TRBJ2-3
cdr3_nt: TGTGCCAGCTCACTTCGGGGGGCCGATACGCAGTATTTT
cdr3_aa: CASSLRGADTQYF

clone_size: few
d_call: TRBD1
v_call: TRBV2
j_call: TRBJ1-4
cdr3_nt: TGTGCCAGCAGAGGGGACAGGGGCTCCGAAAAACTGTTTTTT
cdr3_aa: CASRGDRGSEKLFF

clone_size: -
d_call: -
v_call: TRBV28
j_call: TRBJ1-2
cdr3_nt: TGTGCCAGCAGAGCAACAGGCCTCGGGGGCTACACCTTC
cdr3_aa: CASRATGLGGYTF

clone_size: -
d_call: -
v_call: TRBV7-8
j_call: TRBJ2-1
cdr3_nt: TGTGCCAGCAGTCTGCAGGGATACAATGAGCAGTTCTTC
cdr3_aa: CASSLQGYNEQFF

clone_size: once
d_call: -
v_call: TRBV2
j_call: TRBJ1-2
cdr3_nt: TGTGCCAGCAGTGTTGGGGCTCATTTAATAGCCTATGGCTACACCTTC
cdr3_aa: CASSVGAHLIAYGYTF

clone_size: -
d_call: -
v_call: TRBV9
j_call: TRBJ2-1
cdr3_nt: TGTGCCAGCAGCGTAGGGGATAGCGATGTCGATGAGCAGTTCTTC
cdr3_aa: CASSVGDSDVDEQFF

clone_size: -
d_call: -
v_call: TRBV6-6
j_call: TRBJ2-5
cdr3_nt: TGTGCCGTGGGAGGGGGAGGGGCCGGGGAGACCCAGTACTTC
cdr3_aa: CAVGGGGAGETQYF

clone_size: -
d_call: TRBD1
v_call: TRBV19
j_call: TRBJ1-1
cdr3_nt: TGTGCCAGCCAAGACCCGGGACAGCCAAACACTGAAGCTTTCTTT
cdr3_aa: CASQDPGQPNTEAFF

clone_size: -
d_call: -
v_call: TRBV6-6
j_call: TRBJ2-7
cdr3_nt: TGTGCCAGCAAACCGGGACACGGCGATTCCGAGCAGTACTTC
cdr3_aa: CASKPGHGDSEQYF

clone_size: few
d_call: -
v_call: TRBV27
j_call: TRBJ1-2
cdr3_nt: TGTGCCAGCAGTTCGAACACCTATGGCTACACCTTC
cdr3_aa: CASSSNTYGYTF